This TCR beta chain derives from a study of T-cell memory formation after mild COVID-19. Using its own MiXCR run on the 5' RACE reads, TCRdb lists one record per CDR3 protein. Among about 29,000 distinct CDR3 sequences listed, roughly 15% were seen once. V lost 3 bases and J 2 bases, leaving 11 bases between the germline ends. The CDR3 length is 14 residues. Germline V gives CDR1 GTSNPN, CDR2 SVGIG (reference sequence). The table lists this clonotype with many counts. The sequence was obtained from an adult who had mild COVID-19 (a few samples of this study predate the infection). Cell type and time point are not known. What was sequenced was PBMCs or a T cell subset sorted from them (not recorded which). The gene calls are TRBV30 and TRBJ1-5; D gene uncertain. CDR3 DNA: TGTGCCTGGAGCGGGGATGCGGGCAATCAGCCCCAGCATTTT. Its translation: CAWSGDAGNQPQHF.